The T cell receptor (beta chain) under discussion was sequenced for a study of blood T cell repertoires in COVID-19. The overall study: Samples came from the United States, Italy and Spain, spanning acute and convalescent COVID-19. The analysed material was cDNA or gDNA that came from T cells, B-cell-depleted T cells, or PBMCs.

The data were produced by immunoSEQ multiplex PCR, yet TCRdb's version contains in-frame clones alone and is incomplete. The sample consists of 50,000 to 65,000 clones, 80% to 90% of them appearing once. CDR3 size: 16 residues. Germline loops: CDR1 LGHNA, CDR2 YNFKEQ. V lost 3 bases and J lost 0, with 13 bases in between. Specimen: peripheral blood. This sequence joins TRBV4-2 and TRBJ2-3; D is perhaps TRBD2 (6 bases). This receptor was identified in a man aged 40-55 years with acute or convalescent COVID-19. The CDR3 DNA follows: TGTGCCAGCAGCCAGCTAGCGATCGGTAGCACAGATACGCAGTATTTT. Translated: CASSQLAIGSTDTQYF.